This passage covers 5 T cell receptor beta chains from one sample sequenced in a study of regulatory T cells in long-lasting Graves disease. Time point meaning: newly diagnosed GD, antithyroid drugs for less than 3 months. TCR sequences were obtained from RNA taken from PBMCs. Building the TCR beta libraries relied on iRepertoire HTBI primers, and CDR3 regions underwent Arm-PCR. TCRdb ran MiXCR on the multiplex PCR reads and lists one entry per CDR3 protein. The sample yields roughly 410,000 distinct CDR3 sequences, 15% seen once. This same sample was also part of a study on T cells in Graves' hyperthyroidism and ophthalmopathy.

Sample: peripheral blood mononuclear cells (PBMCs), taken at new diagnosis, from a patient treated with antithyroid drugs. These receptors were collected from a woman aged 40 to 50 with Graves disease.

For this clonotype: Given a far larger clone just one base away, this is likely a sequencing read error. This chain connects TRBV9 to TRBJ2-3; 8 bases are shared with TRBD2. The J call may be mistaken, given a closer DNA end match to TRBJ2-7. The CDR3 is 15 residues long. CDR1 and CDR2 (germline): SGDLS, YYNGEE. The CDR3 is CASSPSGLDLYEQYF. DNA for the CDR3: TGTGCCAGCAGCCCATCGGGACTAGATCTCTACGAGCAGTACTTC.

The table lists this clonotype with a few counts. This may be a read error: a much more frequent sequence differs by one nucleotide. In DNA form, the CDR3 reads TGTGCCAGCAGCTTACTGGCGGGAGGAATTGGTGAGCGGTTCTTC. Translation gives CASSLLAGGIGERFF. The rearrangement links TRBV11-3 to TRBJ2-1, with 8 bases that match TRBD2. Germline V CDR1 and CDR2: SGHNT, YENEEA. The CDR3 length is 15 residues.

This clonotype came up many times. The genes are TRBV12-3 or TRBV12-4 and TRBJ1-2; D gene uncertain. The V end lost 4 bases, the J end lost 7 bases, and 10 bases lay between the germline ends. CDR3 size: 12 residues. CDR3 region: CASSYSGSGYTF. CDR3 bases: TGTGCCAGCAGTTATTCGGGCTCTGGCTACACCTTC.

This clonotype turned up a few times. This chain joins TRBV5-1 and TRBJ2-3; weak D call: TRBD2 (6 bases). CDR3 length: 17 amino acids. Trimming stripped 0 bases from V and 2 bases from J, with 16 bases between. In germline, CDR1 is SGHRS, CDR2 YFSETQ. The CDR3 is CASSLGYGGMDTDTQYF. For the CDR3, the DNA is TGCGCCAGCAGCTTGGGGTATGGAGGGATGGACACAGATACGCAGTATTTT. The variable domain in full, with the rest retrieved from reference TRBV5-1 and TRBJ2-3, is KAGVTQTPRYLIKTRGQQVTLSCSPISGHRSVSWYQQTPGQGLQFLFEYFSETQRNKGNFPGRFSGRQFSNSRSEMNVSTLELGDSALYLCASSLGYGGMDTDTQYFGPGTRLTVL.

This clonotype was counted ten times or more. V gene TRBV20-1 combines with J gene TRBJ2-3; TRBD1 or TRBD2 may be the D gene (5 bases each). Germline assignment: CDR1 DFQATT and CDR2 SNEGSKA (reference sequence). The V end lost 3 bases, the J end lost 3 bases, and 13 bases lay between the germline ends. This CDR3 is built from 14 residues. The DNA for the CDR3 is TGCAGTGCTAGGGCCGGGGACGCTACAGATACGCAGTATTTT. Encoded protein: CSARAGDATDTQYF.